This T cell receptor (beta chain) was obtained from a study of shared clonotypes between healthy human individuals. Overall study: Each donor contributed plates that comprised three CD4 naive, three CD4 memory, two CD8 naive and one CD8 memory. Study observations and caveats: Generation of non-shared clonotypes was less probable than generation of clonotypes shared by all four donors.

About this clone itself: The antigen remains undetermined.

The data were produced by immunoSEQ multiplex PCR, yet TCRdb's version contains in-frame clones alone and is incomplete. The table shows hundreds of thousands of clones, with 90% to 97% occurring only once. Naive CD8 cells lacked CD45RO and underwent positive selection for CCR7, leaving out terminally differentiated effector memory CD45RA+ cells. The sequence derives from a woman younger than 45 in good health. Sample: naive CD8+ T cells sorted from blood.

This chain's CDR3 is CSVGTGPDQYF. CDR3 nucleotide sequence: TGCAGCGTTGGTACAGGGCCGGACCAGTACTTC. The chain uses TRBV29-1 and TRBJ2-5, with TRBD1 as a possible D gene (6 bases). The V gene's germline CDR1 is SQVTM and CDR2 ANQGSEA. V lost 4 bases to trimming and J lost 10 bases, with 13 bases between them. The CDR3 is 11 amino acids.